This passage covers 2 T cell receptor beta chains from one sample sequenced in a study of blood T cell repertoires in COVID-19. Assay used: immunoSEQ multiplex PCR; TCRdb lists only in-frame clones, some missing. Counted here are about 51,000 clones, about 86% occurring once; the ten biggest clones make up 1.3%. Sequenced sample: peripheral blood. The receptors were gathered from a man between 60 and 70 years old with acute or convalescent COVID-19.

This clone is a singleton in its sample. V usage is TRBV14 and J usage is TRBJ2-5; weak D call: TRBD1 (6 bases). Trimming cost V 1 base and J 5 bases, with 17 bases left between them. CDR3 length: 16 residues. Germline V lookup: CDR1 SGHDN, CDR2 FVKESK. The chain's CDR3 is CASSQGRGGHWETQYF. The CDR3 region has the DNA TGTGCCAGCAGCCAAGGGCGTGGGGGACATTGGGAGACCCAGTACTTC.

V gene TRBV4-2 combines with J gene TRBJ1-1, with a weak D call TRBD1 (5 bases). This CDR3 is 15 amino acids long. Germline V gene sequence: CDR1 LGHNA, CDR2 YNFKEQ. Deletions cut 1 base from V and 1 base from J, with 10 bases between. The CDR3 DNA sequence: TGTGCCAGCAGCCAAGTAAGGGGCCGGAACACTGAAGCTTTCTTT. Residues: CASSQVRGRNTEAFF.